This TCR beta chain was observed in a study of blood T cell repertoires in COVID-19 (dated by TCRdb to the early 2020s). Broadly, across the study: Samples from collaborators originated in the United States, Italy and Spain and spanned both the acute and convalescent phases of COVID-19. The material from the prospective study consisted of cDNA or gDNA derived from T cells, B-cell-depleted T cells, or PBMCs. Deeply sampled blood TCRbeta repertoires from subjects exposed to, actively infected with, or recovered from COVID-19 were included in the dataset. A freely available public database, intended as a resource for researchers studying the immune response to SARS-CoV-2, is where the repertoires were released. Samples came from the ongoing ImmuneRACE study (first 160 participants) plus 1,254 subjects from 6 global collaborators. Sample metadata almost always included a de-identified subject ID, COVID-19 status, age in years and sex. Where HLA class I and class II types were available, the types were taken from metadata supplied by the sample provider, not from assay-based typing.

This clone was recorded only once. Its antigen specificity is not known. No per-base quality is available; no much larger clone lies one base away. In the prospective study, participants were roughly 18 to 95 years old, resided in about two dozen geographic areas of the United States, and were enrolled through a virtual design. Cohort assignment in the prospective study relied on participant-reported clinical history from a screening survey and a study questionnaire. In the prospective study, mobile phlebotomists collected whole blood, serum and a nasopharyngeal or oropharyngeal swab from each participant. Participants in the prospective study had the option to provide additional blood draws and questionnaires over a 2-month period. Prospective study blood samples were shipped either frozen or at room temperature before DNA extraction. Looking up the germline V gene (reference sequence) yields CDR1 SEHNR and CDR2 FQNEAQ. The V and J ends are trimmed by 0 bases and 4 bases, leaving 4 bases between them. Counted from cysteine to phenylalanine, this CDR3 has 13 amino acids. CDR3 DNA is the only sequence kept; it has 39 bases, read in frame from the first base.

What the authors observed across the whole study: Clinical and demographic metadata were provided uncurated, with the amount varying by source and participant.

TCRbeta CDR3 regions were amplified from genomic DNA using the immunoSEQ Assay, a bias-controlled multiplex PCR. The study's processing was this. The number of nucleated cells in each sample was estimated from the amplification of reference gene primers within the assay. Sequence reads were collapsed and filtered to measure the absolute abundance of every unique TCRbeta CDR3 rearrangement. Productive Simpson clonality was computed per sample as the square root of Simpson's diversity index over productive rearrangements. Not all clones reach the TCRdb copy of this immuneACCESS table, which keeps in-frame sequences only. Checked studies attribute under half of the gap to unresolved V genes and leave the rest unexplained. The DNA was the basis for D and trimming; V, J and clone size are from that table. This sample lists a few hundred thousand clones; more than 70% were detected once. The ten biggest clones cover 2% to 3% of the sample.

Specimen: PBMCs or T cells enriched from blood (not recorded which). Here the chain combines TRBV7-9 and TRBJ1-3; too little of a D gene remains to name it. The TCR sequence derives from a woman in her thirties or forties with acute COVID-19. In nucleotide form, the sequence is TGTGCCAGCAGCTTAGCACTCGGAAACACCATATATTTT. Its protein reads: CASSLALGNTIYF.